The 32 T cell receptor beta chains below all came from one sample that was sequenced in a study of shared clonotypes between healthy human individuals. Naive CD8 cells were CD45RO-negative, positively selected for CCR7, excluding terminally differentiated effector memory CD45RA+ cells. Libraries were prepared by immunoSEQ multiplex PCR; TCRdb keeps only in-frame clonotypes and omits some of them. The table includes around 2.1 million clones, roughly 91% detected once. The specimen sequenced was naive CD8+ T cells from PBMCs. The source is a man aged 18 to 30 in good health. Some clones in this sample may be carry-over from other donors' samples.

This chain joins TRBV7-2 and TRBJ2-7; no definite D call. Per the germline V gene, CDR1 is SGHTA and CDR2 is FQGNSA. CDR3 length: 13 amino acids. With 2 bases removed from V and 4 bases from J, the gap between germline ends came to 9 bases. CDR3 region: CASSLNPRYEQYF. For the CDR3, the DNA is TGTGCCAGCAGCTTAAACCCGAGGTACGAGCAGTACTTC.

The V gene is TRBV2, the J gene TRBJ2-4; 9 bases align to TRBD1. V was pared by 8 bases and J by 7 bases, with 12 bases of the junction left unmatched. The CDR3 contains 15 residues. CDR1 and CDR2 (germline): SNHLY, FYNNEI. CDR3 in amino acids: CASWGVRTGANIQYF. In DNA, the CDR3 is TGTGCCAGCTGGGGGGTAAGGACAGGGGCGAACATTCAGTACTTC.

In the case of this clone: Other DNA sequences of this sample code for an identical CDR3. The V call is TRBV7-6, the J call TRBJ2-1; 10 bases agree with TRBD2. Looked up from germline, CDR1 is SGHVS and CDR2 is FNYEAQ. The CDR3 spans 16 residues. V trimming: 1 base; J trimming: 1 base; junction bases outside the gene matches: 1. CDR3 coding DNA: TGTGCCAGCAGCTTAGGGACTAGCGGTTCCTACAATGAGCAGTTCTTC. It codes for CASSLGTSGSYNEQFF.

This clone has just one count. The chain uses TRBV7-3 and TRBJ2-3; TRBD2 aligns across 8 bases. The germline CDR1 and CDR2 sequences are SGHTA and FQGTGA. After removal of 3 bases from V and 2 bases from J, the junction contained 1 base not matched to a gene. The CDR3 consists of 14 residues. The CDR3 coding sequence is TGTGCCAGCAGCTTGGGACTAGACACAGATACGCAGTATTTT. As protein: CASSLGLDTDTQYF.

The V call is TRBV7-3, the J call TRBJ2-7; TRBD1 matches at 8 bases. J lost 5 bases, V lost 3 bases, and 3 bases had no gene match. The CDR3 has 13 residues. Germline assignment: CDR1 SGHTA and CDR2 FQGTGA. The CDR3 protein is CASSFAGGHEQYF. In DNA form, the CDR3 reads TGTGCCAGCAGCTTCGCAGGGGGCCACGAGCAGTACTTC.

Here the CDR3 DNA reads TGTGCCAGCACTGGGACAGGGCTGAATGAGCAGTTCTTC. Its translation is CASTGTGLNEQFF. The chain has TRBV6-1 and TRBJ2-1, with 9 bases matching TRBD1. The CDR3 length is 13 residues. V trimming: 7 bases; J trimming: 7 bases; junction bases outside the gene matches: 5. CDR1 MNHNS and CDR2 SASEGT come from the germline V gene.

The chain carries TRBV9 and TRBJ2-7; 12 nucleotides line up with TRBD2. This CDR3 comprises 15 residues. CDR1 SGDLS and CDR2 YYNGEE come from the germline V gene. The trim removed 1 base at V and 7 bases at J, leaving 6 bases unmatched. In DNA form, the CDR3 reads TGTGCCAGCAGCGTACTAGCGGGAGGGCCACGGGAGCAGTACTTC. The encoded protein is CASSVLAGGPREQYF.

V and J are TRBV11-2 and TRBJ2-1; D is undetermined. The CDR3 loop spans 15 amino acids. V gave up 0 bases and J gave up 1 base, with 7 bases separating them. Germline CDR1 SGHAT, CDR2 FQNNGV. The CDR3 loop reads CASSLEPESYNEQFF. The CDR3, as DNA: TGTGCCAGCAGCTTAGAACCGGAATCCTACAATGAGCAGTTCTTC.

CDR3 residues: CASSLAPGGSYNEQFF. Here the CDR3 DNA reads TGTGCCAGCAGCTTAGCGCCAGGGGGGAGCTACAATGAGCAGTTCTTC. This rearrangement joins TRBV7-9 to TRBJ2-1; tentative D call: TRBD1 (7 bases). Germline V gives CDR1 SEHNR, CDR2 FQNEAQ (reference sequence). The CDR3 extends over 16 amino acids. The V gene lost 0 bases and the J gene lost 3 bases, with 12 bases spanning the gap.

The chain is built from TRBV6-4 and TRBJ2-2; 11 nucleotides agree with TRBD2. J lost 3 bases, V lost 0 bases, and 3 bases had no gene match. Germline CDR1 and CDR2: MRHNA and SNTAGT. CDR3 length equals 17 residues. The CDR3 protein is CASSDSGTSGYTGELFF. The CDR3 DNA sequence: TGTGCCAGCAGTGACTCTGGGACTAGCGGATACACCGGGGAGCTGTTTTTT.

The genes are TRBV27 and TRBJ2-2; tentatively, D is TRBD2 (6 bases). Trimming shortened V by 7 bases and J by 11 bases, and 20 bases separated the two germline ends. The CDR3 sequence is 14 residues long. Per germline, CDR1 MNHEY and CDR2 SMNVEV (reference sequence). The CDR3 DNA is TGTGCCAGCACCCCGGAAGGAGGGTTGACCGAGCTGTTTTTT. This gives the protein CASTPEGGLTELFF.

The J gene is TRBJ1-1, the V gene TRBV27, with D unclear. V shed 11 bases and J shed 3 bases, with 10 bases lying between them. Germline-derived CDR1 and CDR2 are MNHEY and SMNVEV (reference sequence). The CDR3 is made up of 11 amino acids. The chain's CDR3 is CASRGDTEAFF. Here the CDR3 DNA reads TGTGCCTCGCGCGGAGACACTGAAGCTTTCTTT.

V and J are TRBV27 and TRBJ2-2; 14 bases match TRBD2. Unmatched junction bases numbered 1, after V lost 5 bases and J lost 8 bases. This CDR3 has 14 amino acids. Germline-derived CDR1 and CDR2 are MNHEY and SMNVEV (reference sequence). CDR3 sequence: CASSRLAGGGELFF. CDR3 nucleotides: TGTGCCAGCAGTCGACTAGCGGGAGGGGGGGAGCTGTTTTTT.

The chain has TRBV28 and TRBJ2-7, with 9 nucleotides matching TRBD2. The CDR3 totals 15 residues. CDR1 is MDHEN and CDR2 is SYDVKM in the germline V gene. With 3 bases clipped from V and 6 bases from J, the junction kept 9 bases outside the gene matches. CDR3 residues: CASSFGAGGRVEQYF. The CDR3 DNA is TGTGCCAGCAGTTTTGGGGCAGGCGGGAGGGTCGAGCAGTACTTC.

This clone was seen more than once but under ten times. This CDR3 reads CSVERDNEQFF. The DNA for the CDR3 is TGCAGCGTTGAAAGGGACAATGAGCAGTTCTTC. This chain joins TRBV29-1 and TRBJ2-1, with D uncertain. The V end was cut by 2 bases, the J end by 5 bases, with 4 bases between. The CDR3 covers 11 residues. CDR1 and CDR2 (germline): SQVTM, ANQGSEA.

The CDR3 region has the DNA TGTGCCAGCAGCTTAGTGGCAGCTGGAAACACCATATATTTT. This translates into CASSLVAAGNTIYF. The gene calls are TRBV7-9 and TRBJ1-3; D unclear. This CDR3 is 14 amino acids long. V was shortened by 1 base and J by 2 bases, with 6 bases between the two germline ends. Germline V gives CDR1 SEHNR, CDR2 FQNEAQ (reference sequence).

The V call is TRBV7-9, the J call TRBJ2-7; D uncertain. Trimming took 5 bases from V and 6 from J, leaving 17 bases between them. Germline-derived CDR1 and CDR2 are SEHNR and FQNEAQ (reference sequence). The CDR3 runs 14 residues. The CDR3 loop is CASSPQVVGSEQYF. DNA of the CDR3: TGTGCCAGCAGCCCCCAAGTGGTGGGAAGCGAGCAGTACTTC.

This clone was seen just once. The gene calls are TRBV28 and TRBJ2-2; D not resolved. The CDR3 has 14 amino acids. Germline-derived CDR1 and CDR2 are MDHEN and SYDVKM. The V end was cut by 5 bases, the J end by 3 bases, with 10 bases between. As DNA, the CDR3 is TGTGCCAGCAGTATTTCTAGGGACACCGGGGAGCTGTTTTTT. Protein: CASSISRDTGELFF.

The V and J genes are TRBV7-9 and TRBJ2-4; TRBD1 aligns across 8 bases. From germline, CDR1 is SEHNR and CDR2 FQNEAQ (reference sequence). This CDR3 has 16 amino acids. The V gene end was trimmed by 4 bases and the J gene end by 3 bases; junction bases not matched to a gene: 8. The CDR3 loop reads CASSSTGEIDKNIQYF. As DNA, the CDR3 is TGTGCCAGCAGCTCGACAGGGGAGATCGACAAAAACATTCAGTACTTC.

On this clone itself: Within the sample, other DNA sequences also encode this same CDR3. The CDR3 loop is CASSPGDSQETQYF. The CDR3 DNA reads as TGTGCCAGCAGTCCCGGGGACAGCCAAGAGACCCAGTACTTC. V is TRBV28 and J is TRBJ2-5, with 7 bases fitting TRBD1. CDR3 length equals 14 residues. The V segment lost 5 bases and the J segment 1 base; nucleotides outside the gene matches: 4. Germline V gene sequence: CDR1 MDHEN, CDR2 SYDVKM.

The chain carries TRBV27 and TRBJ2-5; D may correspond to TRBD1 or TRBD2 (6 bases each). Trimming took 1 base from V and 2 from J, leaving 11 bases between them. This CDR3 is 15 amino acids long. CDR1 is MNHEY and CDR2 is SMNVEV in the germline V gene (reference sequence). For the CDR3, the DNA is TGTGCCAGCAGTTTATGGGGGGCGCGGCAAGAGACCCAGTACTTC. This codes for CASSLWGARQETQYF.

DNA of the CDR3: TGTGCCAGCAGTTACACAGGGGGCACAGATACGCAGTATTTT. Amino acid sequence: CASSYTGGTDTQYF. The chain has TRBV27 and TRBJ2-3; 7 nucleotides agree with TRBD1. This CDR3 spans 14 amino acids. Germline CDR1 MNHEY, CDR2 SMNVEV (reference sequence). V dropped 4 bases and J dropped 1; count of bases not matched to a gene: 2.

This chain links TRBV27 with TRBJ2-1; D is possibly TRBD1 (6 bases). The germline V and J ends were trimmed by 6 bases and 5 bases, with 17 bases remaining between them. Germline V gene sequence: CDR1 MNHEY, CDR2 SMNVEV (reference sequence). CDR3 size: 15 residues. The CDR3 DNA sequence: TGTGCCAGCAGATACCGGGACAACTTTAACAATGAGCAGTTCTTC. This codes for CASRYRDNFNNEQFF.

The V and J genes are TRBV11-2 and TRBJ1-2; D perhaps matches TRBD1 (6 bases). The CDR3 is 14 residues long. The V and J ends lost 5 bases and 3 bases respectively, with 13 bases between them. Germline lookup yields CDR1 SGHAT and CDR2 FQNNGV. The CDR3, as DNA: TGTGCCAGCAGCCCCAGGGACACCTACTATGGCTACACCTTC. This sequence encodes CASSPRDTYYGYTF.

The CDR3 loop reads CASSLRMTVGNYGYTF. CDR3 coding DNA: TGTGCCAGCAGTTTACGGATGACCGTGGGAAACTATGGCTACACCTTC. The chain combines TRBV27 with TRBJ1-2; no clear D gene. CDR3 length: 16 amino acids. Trimming left V 2 bases short and J 2 bases short, with 15 bases between. CDR1 is MNHEY and CDR2 is SMNVEV in the germline V gene (reference sequence).

This clone was counted a single time. This chain links TRBV9 with TRBJ2-2, with 8 positions matching TRBD1. Germline V gene lookup returns CDR1 SGDLS and CDR2 YYNGEE. The trim removed 4 bases at V and 1 base at J, leaving 9 bases unmatched. This CDR3 is built from 17 residues. CDR3: CASSTHIGQGNTGELFF. CDR3 sequence (DNA): TGTGCCAGCAGCACCCATATCGGACAGGGGAACACCGGGGAGCTGTTTTTT.

This sequence joins TRBV28 and TRBJ2-3; 8 nucleotides align to TRBD2. There are 15 residues in the CDR3. Germline assignment: CDR1 MDHEN and CDR2 SYDVKM. V was clipped by 3 bases and J by 2 bases; unmatched bases: 4. CDR3 sequence reads: CASSFVAGPTDTQYF. CDR3 nucleotide sequence: TGTGCCAGCAGTTTCGTAGCGGGACCCACAGATACGCAGTATTTT.

J is TRBJ1-1 and V is TRBV10-1; 7 bases line up with TRBD1. CDR3 size: 14 residues. Germline CDR1 WNHNN, CDR2 SYGVQD (reference sequence). After removal of 4 bases from V and 4 bases from J, the junction contained 6 bases not matched to a gene. CDR3 in amino acids: CASSGRQGGTEAFF. For the CDR3, the DNA is TGCGCCAGCAGTGGGAGACAGGGCGGCACTGAAGCTTTCTTT.

The chain carries TRBV27 and TRBJ2-1; 8 positions agree with TRBD2. The germline V gene encodes CDR1 MNHEY and CDR2 SMNVEV (reference sequence). The ends lost 7 bases at V and 1 base at J; junction bases unmatched: 6. The CDR3 is 15 residues long. CDR3 residues: CASTRGGRSYNEQFF. CDR3 bases: TGTGCCAGCACCCGTGGCGGGAGGTCCTACAATGAGCAGTTCTTC.

The chain couples TRBV16 to TRBJ1-5; tentative D call: TRBD1 (5 bases). The CDR3 contains 15 residues. V lost 4 bases and J lost 0, with 10 bases in between. Germline V gene sequence: CDR1 KGHSY, CDR2 FQNENV. CDR3 nucleotides: TGTGCCAGCAGCCCCCCAGGGACTAGCAATCAGCCCCAGCATTTT. The encoded protein is CASSPPGTSNQPQHF.

This chain uses TRBV25-1 with TRBJ1-1, with D perhaps TRBD1 (6 bases). The CDR3 loop spans 14 amino acids. Looked up from germline, CDR1 is MGHDK and CDR2 is SYGVNS. V shed 4 bases and J shed 4 bases, with 13 bases lying between them. The DNA for the CDR3 is TGTGCCAGCAGTGTAGGGGGGTATAGCACTGAAGCTTTCTTT. It translates to CASSVGGYSTEAFF.

This chain joins TRBV7-9 and TRBJ1-2, with a weak D call TRBD1 (5 bases). Germline V gives CDR1 SEHNR, CDR2 FQNEAQ (reference sequence). Between the trimmed V and J ends, which lost 4 bases and 2 bases, there was a span of 11 bases. The CDR3 has 14 residues. In DNA form, the CDR3 reads TGTGCCAGCAGCTCCGACAGTTTCAACTATGGCTACACCTTC. This gives the protein CASSSDSFNYGYTF.